These T cell receptor beta chains were read from a single sample in a study of tumor T cells in aggressive B-cell lymphoma. Produced via immunoSEQ multiplex PCR; TCRdb's table is partial and in-frame only. Of 4,000 to 6,000 clones listed, around 94% were seen once; the top ten hold over 3.5%. The sample comprised tumor tissue. These receptors all come from an adult with diffuse large B cell lymphoma. CDR3s include the opening cysteine and the closing phenylalanine or tryptophan. D genes are given only for firm matches. A clone size is listed for some rows: how often the clone was seen (once, few, many), or a class if it is expanded.

TRBV7-2,TRBJ2-7,NA,NA,TGTGCCAGCAGCTTAACTTACGAGCAGTACTTC,CASSLTYEQYF
TRBV7-9,TRBJ2-3,TRBD2,NA,TGTGCCAGCAGCTCCTGGACTAGCGGGGGCCGTCAGATGGCAGATACGCAGTATTTT,CASSSWTSGGRQMADTQYF
TRBV6-5,TRBJ2-5,NA,NA,TGTGCCAGCGGGACATCCCAAGAGACCCAGTACTTC,CASGTSQETQYF
TRBV4-2,TRBJ1-5,NA,NA,TGTGCCAGCAGCCGGAGACAGGACGTTAGTCAGCCCCAGCATTTT,CASSRRQDVSQPQHF
TRBV28,TRBJ2-7,NA,NA,TGTGCCAGCAGTTTGACGGGAAAAGCCTACGAGCAGTACTTC,CASSLTGKAYEQYF
TRBV27,TRBJ2-1,NA,NA,TGTGCCAGCAGTTTATCTACCTACAATGAGCAGTTCTTC,CASSLSTYNEQFF
TRBV5-1,TRBJ2-5,NA,NA,TGCGCCAGCAGCTTGGCCCGCGGGACCCAGTACTTC,CASSLARGTQYF
TRBV5-1,TRBJ2-1,TRBD2,NA,TGCGCCAGCAGCAGCGGGGGGGCCGAGTACAATGAGCAGTTCTTC,CASSSGGAEYNEQFF
TRBV7-9,TRBJ1-1,NA,few,TGTGCCTGGCCCGGGGGGGGGACTGAAGCTTTCTTT,CAWPGGGTEAFF
TRBV7-2,TRBJ2-7,NA,NA,TGTGCCAGCAGTCAGACAGGAAATTCCTACGAGCAGTACTTC,CASSQTGNSYEQYF
TRBV4-3,TRBJ2-2,NA,NA,TGCGCCAGCAGCCAAGAGACATCGCAGAACACCGGGGAGCTGTTTTTT,CASSQETSQNTGELFF
TRBV30,TRBJ2-1,NA,NA,TGTGCCTGGAGTAGGAGGGAGCAGGGGGATCAGTTCTTC,CAWSRREQGDQFF
TRBV7-2,TRBJ2-3,TRBD2,once,TGTGCCAGCAGCCCCCAGCGGGATCGGTCTTTAGATACGCAGTATTTT,CASSPQRDRSLDTQYF
TRBV27,TRBJ1-4,NA,NA,TGTGCCAGCAGTTCCCTTTCTGCCTGGGGCATTGAAAAACTGTTTTTT,CASSSLSAWGIEKLFF
TRBV28,TRBJ2-5,NA,NA,TGTGCCAGCAGTTTCAGTCTTCAAGAGACCCAGTACTTC,CASSFSLQETQYF
TRBV7-9,TRBJ2-7,TRBD2,once,TGTGCCAGCAGCTTTAGCGGGAGGCTCTACGAGCAGTACTTC,CASSFSGRLYEQYF